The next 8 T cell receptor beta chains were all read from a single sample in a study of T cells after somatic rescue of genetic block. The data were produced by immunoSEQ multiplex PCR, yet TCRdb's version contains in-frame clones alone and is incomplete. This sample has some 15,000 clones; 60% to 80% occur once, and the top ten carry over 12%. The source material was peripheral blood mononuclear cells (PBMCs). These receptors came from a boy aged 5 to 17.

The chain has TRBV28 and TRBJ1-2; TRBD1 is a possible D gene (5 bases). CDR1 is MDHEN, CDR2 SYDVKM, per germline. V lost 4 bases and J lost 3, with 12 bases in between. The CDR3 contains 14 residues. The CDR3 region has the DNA TGTGCCAGCAGTTACGCGGACACTTACTATGGCTACACCTTC. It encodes CASSYADTYYGYTF.

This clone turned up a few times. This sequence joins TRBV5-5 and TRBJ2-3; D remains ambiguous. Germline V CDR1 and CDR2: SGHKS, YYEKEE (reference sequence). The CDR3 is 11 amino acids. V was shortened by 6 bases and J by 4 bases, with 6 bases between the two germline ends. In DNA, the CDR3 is TGTGCCAGCAAAGTGGCAGATACGCAGTATTTT. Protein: CASKVADTQYF. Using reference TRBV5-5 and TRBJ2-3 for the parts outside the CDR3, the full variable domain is DAGVTQSPTHLIKTRGQQVTLRCSPISGHKSVSWYQQVLGQGPQFIFQYYEKEERGRGNFPDRFSARQFPNYSSELNVNALLLGDSALYLCASKVADTQYFGPGTRLTVL.

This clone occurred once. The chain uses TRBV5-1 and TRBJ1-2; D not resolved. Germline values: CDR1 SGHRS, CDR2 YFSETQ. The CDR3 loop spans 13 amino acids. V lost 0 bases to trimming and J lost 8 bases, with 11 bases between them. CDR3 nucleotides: TGCGCCAGCAGCTTGGAACAGAACTGGGGCTACACCTTC. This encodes CASSLEQNWGYTF.

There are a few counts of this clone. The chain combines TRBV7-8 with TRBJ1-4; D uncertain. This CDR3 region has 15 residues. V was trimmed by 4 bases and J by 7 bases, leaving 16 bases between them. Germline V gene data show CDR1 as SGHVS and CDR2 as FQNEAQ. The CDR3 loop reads CASSYTSGGGEKLFF. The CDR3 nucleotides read TGTGCCAGCAGCTATACTTCAGGCGGAGGTGAAAAACTGTTTTTT.

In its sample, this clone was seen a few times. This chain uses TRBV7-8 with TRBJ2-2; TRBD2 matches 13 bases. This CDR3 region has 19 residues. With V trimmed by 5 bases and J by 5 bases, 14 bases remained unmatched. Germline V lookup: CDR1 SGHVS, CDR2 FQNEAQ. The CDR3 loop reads CASSVYEAVLAGGTGELFF. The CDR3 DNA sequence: TGTGCCAGCAGCGTATATGAGGCGGTACTAGCGGGGGGGACCGGGGAGCTGTTTTTT. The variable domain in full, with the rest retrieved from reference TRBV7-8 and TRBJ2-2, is GAGVSQSPRYKVAKRGQDVALRCDPISGHVSLFWYQQALGQGPEFLTYFQNEAQLDKSGLPSDRFFAERPEGSVSTLKIQRTQQEDSAVYLCASSVYEAVLAGGTGELFFGEGSRLTVL.

The CDR3 region is CASSLVAPGRAFYEQYF. As DNA, the CDR3 is TGTGCCAGCAGCTTAGTCGCTCCTGGACGGGCGTTCTACGAGCAGTACTTC. The chain recombines TRBV7-9 with TRBJ2-7, with D unresolved. Trimming stripped 1 base from V and 3 bases from J, with 19 bases between. The CDR3 is 17 residues long. Germline values: CDR1 SEHNR, CDR2 FQNEAQ (reference sequence).

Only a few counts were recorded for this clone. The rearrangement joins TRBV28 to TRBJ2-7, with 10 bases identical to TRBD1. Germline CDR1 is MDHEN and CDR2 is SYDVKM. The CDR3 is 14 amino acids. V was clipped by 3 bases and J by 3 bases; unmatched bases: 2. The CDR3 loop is CASSFGQGGYEQYF. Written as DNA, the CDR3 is TGTGCCAGCAGTTTCGGACAGGGGGGCTACGAGCAGTACTTC.

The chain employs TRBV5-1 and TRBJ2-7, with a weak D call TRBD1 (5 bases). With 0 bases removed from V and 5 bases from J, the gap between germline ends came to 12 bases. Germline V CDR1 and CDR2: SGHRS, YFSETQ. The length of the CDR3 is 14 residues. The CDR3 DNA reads TGCGCCAGCAGCTTGGCCGGACACCCTAACGAGCAGTACTTC. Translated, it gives CASSLAGHPNEQYF. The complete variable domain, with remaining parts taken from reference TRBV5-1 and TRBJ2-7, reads KAGVTQTPRYLIKTRGQQVTLSCSPISGHRSVSWYQQTPGQGLQFLFEYFSETQRNKGNFPGRFSGRQFSNSRSEMNVSTLELGDSALYLCASSLAGHPNEQYFGPGTRLTVT.